The 29 T cell receptor beta chains below all came from one sample that was sequenced in a study of blood T cell repertoires in COVID-19 (dated by TCRdb to about 2020). Library method: the immunoSEQ multiplex PCR assay. This is the immuneACCESS table as TCRdb keeps it, with only in-frame sequences that have V and J called. A part of the clones is gone; compared with another copy, unresolved V genes explain less than half, and the rest is unexplained. The sample records about 62,000 clones, around 82% of which are singletons. The top ten clonotypes cover around 6.6% of the sample. The sequenced sample consisted of peripheral blood. The receptors here all came from a human donor in a cohort sampled during active COVID-19.

V and J are TRBV11-2 and TRBJ2-1; D remains unclear. The CDR3 runs 16 residues. Per germline, CDR1 SGHAT and CDR2 FQNNGV. Trimming removed 1 base from V and 2 bases from J, with 12 bases in between. CDR3 nucleotides: TGTGCCAGCAGCTTAGTCCTTAGCCGCCCCTACAATGAGCAGTTCTTC. Translating gives CASSLVLSRPYNEQFF.

The chain has TRBV19 and TRBJ1-5, with TRBD1 matching over 8 bases. J was trimmed by 4 bases and V by 3 bases; bases with no gene match: 8. The V gene's germline CDR1 is LNHDA and CDR2 SQIVND (reference sequence). The CDR3 runs to 16 residues. The CDR3 bases are TGTGCCAGTAGTATCGGTGGGGGACAGGCTAATCAGCCCCAGCATTTT. Translating gives CASSIGGGQANQPQHF.

The rearrangement links TRBV27 to TRBJ1-4; D is ambiguous. The CDR3 is made up of 11 amino acids. Trimming removed 2 bases at V and 12 bases at J, with 7 bases between. CDR1 and CDR2 from the germline V gene are MNHEY and SMNVEV (reference sequence). The CDR3 DNA reads as TGTGCCAGCAGTTTAGACGGGGAACTGTTTTTT. The encoded protein is CASSLDGELFF.

The rearrangement links TRBV7-2 to TRBJ2-4; tentative D call: TRBD2 (6 bases). This CDR3 contains 11 residues. Germline loops: CDR1 SGHTA, CDR2 FQGNSA. Trimming removed 4 bases at V and 10 bases at J, with 8 bases between. CDR3 bases: TGTGCCAGCAGCTCCGGACTAATTCAGTACTTC. Protein: CASSSGLIQYF.

The chain employs TRBV27 and TRBJ1-2; D call uncertain. V was cut by 2 bases and J by 5 bases, with 15 bases left in between. Germline V gene sequence: CDR1 MNHEY, CDR2 SMNVEV (reference sequence). The CDR3 runs to 15 residues. CDR3 amino acids: CASSLSFQAQYGYTF. CDR3 nucleotides: TGTGCCAGCAGTTTAAGTTTTCAGGCCCAGTATGGCTACACCTTC.

V usage is TRBV5-4 and J usage is TRBJ2-3, with 7 bases that match TRBD2. Germline-derived CDR1 and CDR2 are SGHNT and YYREEE (reference sequence). The CDR3 covers 15 residues. J gave up 2 bases and V 2 bases, and 5 bases lay outside the gene matches. CDR3 sequence reads: CASSFNRDYTDTQYF. The CDR3 nucleotides are TGTGCCAGCAGCTTCAACCGGGACTACACAGATACGCAGTATTTT.

V usage is TRBV30 and J usage is TRBJ2-1; 14 nucleotides agree with TRBD2. The ends lost 2 bases at V and 10 bases at J; junction bases unmatched: 4. This CDR3 comprises 14 residues. Germline lookup yields CDR1 GTSNPN and CDR2 SVGIG (reference sequence). In nucleotides, the CDR3 is TGTGCCTGGAGTCGACTAGCGGGGGGGGTCGAGCAGTTCTTC. Translating it yields CAWSRLAGGVEQFF.

The CDR3 is CASSSTGDYGYTF. In nucleotides, the CDR3 is TGTGCCAGCAGTAGCACAGGGGACTATGGCTACACCTTC. This sequence joins TRBV2 and TRBJ1-2; TRBD1 matches at 7 bases. V dropped 5 bases and J dropped 3; count of bases not matched to a gene: 3. In germline, CDR1 is SNHLY, CDR2 FYNNEI. The CDR3 runs 13 residues.

This clone was seen only a few times. V and J are TRBV12-3 or TRBV12-4 and TRBJ1-5; 8 nucleotides match TRBD1. This CDR3 comprises 13 residues. V lost 5 bases and J lost 7; bases outside the gene matches: 4. The CDR3 sequence is CASSQGAGQPQHF. The DNA of the CDR3 is TGTGCCAGCAGTCAGGGGGCGGGGCAGCCCCAGCATTTT.

The V gene is TRBV27, the J gene TRBJ1-1; maybe TRBD1 (6 bases). CDR1 and CDR2 from the germline V gene are MNHEY and SMNVEV (reference sequence). Trimming cost V 7 bases and J 5 bases, with 20 bases left between them. The length of the CDR3 is 15 residues. CDR3 in DNA: TGTGCCAGCATTAACGACCCAGGGGCGCGTACTGAAGCTTTCTTT. Its translation: CASINDPGARTEAFF.

This clone was seen only once. The CDR3 sequence is CASSGDTRNTIYF. CDR3 DNA sequence: TGTGCCAGCAGCGGGGATACTAGGAACACCATATATTTT. The V gene is TRBV9, the J gene TRBJ1-3; D gene ambiguous. Trimming removed 3 bases at V and 7 bases at J, with 11 bases between. The length of the CDR3 is 13 residues. Germline CDR1 SGDLS, CDR2 YYNGEE. Full variable domain (missing parts from reference TRBV9 and TRBJ1-3): DSGVTQTPKHLITATGQRVTLRCSPRSGDLSVYWYQQSLDQGLQFLIQYYNGEERAKGNILERFSAQQFPDLHSELNLSSLELGDSALYFCASSGDTRNTIYFGEGSWLTVV.

The rearrangement links TRBV3-1 (or the pseudogene TRBV3-2) to TRBJ1-2; D unresolved. Germline lookup yields CDR1 LGHDT and CDR2 YNNKEL (reference sequence). Trimming cost V 4 bases and J 2 bases, with 11 bases left between them. This CDR3 is built from 14 residues. This chain's CDR3 is CASSPPRGNYGYTF. CDR3 nucleotide sequence: TGTGCCAGCAGCCCCCCACGAGGGAACTATGGCTACACCTTC.

The V gene is TRBV2, the J gene TRBJ2-1; D is possibly TRBD2 (6 bases). The V end lost 8 bases, the J end lost 6 bases, and 11 bases lay between the germline ends. This CDR3 has 12 amino acids. The V gene's germline CDR1 is SNHLY and CDR2 FYNNEI. The CDR3 region is CASRAGGNEQFF. CDR3 DNA: TGTGCCAGCCGCGCCGGGGGCAATGAGCAGTTCTTC.

This chain uses TRBV7-6 with TRBJ1-2; the D is unclear. Per the germline V gene, CDR1 is SGHVS and CDR2 is FNYEAQ. The germline V and J ends were trimmed by 2 bases and 4 bases, with 11 bases remaining between them. This CDR3 has 14 residues. The CDR3, as DNA: TGTGCCAGCAGCTTATCCCTAAACAGCTATGGCTACACCTTC. Encoded protein: CASSLSLNSYGYTF.

V gene TRBV27 combines with J gene TRBJ2-3, with 8 positions matching TRBD1. The CDR3 runs to 17 residues. Losses at the gene ends were 6 bases for V and 0 bases for J; bases not matched to a gene: 11. In germline, CDR1 is MNHEY, CDR2 SMNVEV (reference sequence). CDR3 residues: CASSPDRARTSTDTQYF. The CDR3 DNA is TGTGCCAGCAGCCCGGACAGGGCGCGAACTAGCACAGATACGCAGTATTTT.

Here the CDR3 reads CSAQAGFEQYF. The CDR3 nucleotides are TGCAGTGCCCAGGCAGGGTTCGAGCAGTACTTC. The V call is TRBV20-1, the J call TRBJ2-7; D is possibly TRBD1 (5 bases). V dropped 6 bases and J dropped 6 bases, with 12 bases sitting between them. This CDR3 is 11 amino acids long. The V gene's germline CDR1 is DFQATT and CDR2 SNEGSKA (reference sequence).

V usage is TRBV7-9 and J usage is TRBJ2-3; TRBD1 matches 9 bases. The CDR3 is made up of 17 amino acids. The J segment lost 1 base and the V segment lost 5 bases, leaving 10 bases of the junction unmatched. CDR1 is SEHNR and CDR2 is FQNEAQ in the germline V gene (reference sequence). In DNA form, the CDR3 reads TGTGCCAGCAGCCCGAGCCGCTGGACAGGGGGCACAGATACGCAGTATTTT. This codes for CASSPSRWTGGTDTQYF. Full variable domain (remainder filled in from reference TRBV7-9 and TRBJ2-3): DTGVSQNPRHKITKRGQNVTFRCDPISEHNRLYWYRQTLGQGPEFLTYFQNEAQLEKSRLLSDRFSAERPKGSFSTLEIQRTEQGDSAMYLCASSPSRWTGGTDTQYFGPGTRLTVL.

The chain joins TRBV4-2 to TRBJ2-5, with D perhaps TRBD2 (6 bases). V lost 3 bases and J 2 bases, leaving 13 bases between the germline ends. This CDR3 is built from 15 residues. Germline V gene data show CDR1 as LGHNA and CDR2 as YNFKEQ. The CDR3 loop is CASSHSPGGQETQYF. CDR3 bases: TGTGCCAGCAGCCACTCTCCTGGGGGGCAAGAGACCCAGTACTTC.

The rearrangement joins TRBV19 to TRBJ2-7, with TRBD1 identical over 8 bases. With V trimmed by 6 bases and J by 4 bases, 8 bases remained unmatched. This CDR3 comprises 14 residues. Germline-derived CDR1 and CDR2 are LNHDA and SQIVND (reference sequence). The CDR3 bases are TGTGCCAGTAGGAGGACAGGGAAAGGGTACGAGCAGTACTTC. Translating it yields CASRRTGKGYEQYF.

The rearrangement joins TRBV27 to TRBJ2-1; 7 nucleotides match TRBD2. Germline loops: CDR1 MNHEY, CDR2 SMNVEV (reference sequence). CDR3 size: 15 residues. Trimming took 5 bases from V and 9 from J; bases not matched to a gene: 13. CDR3 in amino acids: CASSPLRLAVGEQFF. As DNA, the CDR3 is TGTGCCAGCAGTCCCTTGAGACTAGCAGTAGGTGAGCAGTTCTTC.

The chain uses TRBV15 and TRBJ2-6; tentative D call: TRBD2 (5 bases). The CDR3 runs to 16 residues. CDR1 is LNHNV and CDR2 is YYDKDF in the germline V gene (reference sequence). V was shortened by 0 bases and J by 0 bases, with 6 bases between the two germline ends. CDR3 in amino acids: CATSRDGSSGANVLTF. The CDR3 DNA reads as TGTGCCACCAGCAGAGATGGGAGCTCTGGGGCCAACGTCCTGACTTTC.

The chain is built from TRBV6-6 and TRBJ1-4, with TRBD1 as a possible D gene (6 bases). This CDR3 is 14 amino acids long. Trimming removed 2 bases from V and 8 bases from J, with 12 bases in between. From germline, CDR1 is MNHNY and CDR2 SVGAGI (reference sequence). The CDR3 DNA is TGTGCCAGCAGTTACGGCAGGGGAAGGGAAAAACTGTTTTTT. It codes for CASSYGRGREKLFF.

The chain combines TRBV6-5 with TRBJ2-5, with TRBD2 as a possible D gene (6 bases). The CDR3 is 15 amino acids. V lost 2 bases and J 1 base, leaving 11 bases between the germline ends. Germline V gene data show CDR1 as MNHEY and CDR2 as SVGAGI. Here the CDR3 reads CASSYPRGSQETQYF. The CDR3 bases are TGTGCCAGCAGTTACCCCCGGGGGAGCCAAGAGACCCAGTACTTC.

The CDR3 region is CASSRGGGAGETQYF. CDR3 coding DNA: TGTGCCAGCAGCCGGGGCGGGGGGGCCGGAGAGACCCAGTACTTC. The V and J genes are TRBV4-2 and TRBJ2-5; 9 bases match TRBD2. The CDR3 covers 15 residues. In germline, CDR1 is LGHNA, CDR2 YNFKEQ. The junction had 7 bases not matched to a gene; V was cut back by 4 bases and J by 4 bases.

The count of this clone is one. J is TRBJ1-3 and V is TRBV18; 7 nucleotides line up with TRBD1. The CDR3 covers 16 residues. The germline CDR1 and CDR2 sequences are KGHSH and LQKENI. The V segment lost 3 bases and the J segment 0 bases; nucleotides outside the gene matches: 5. For the CDR3, the DNA is TGTGCCAGCTCACCGGGACAGCTCAACTCTGGAAACACCATATATTTT. Protein: CASSPGQLNSGNTIYF.

In this sample, this clone turned up a few times. V usage is TRBV5-1 and J usage is TRBJ1-2, with D possibly TRBD1 on 5 matching bases. V was trimmed by 4 bases and J by 10 bases, leaving 14 bases between them. In germline, CDR1 is SGHRS, CDR2 YFSETQ. This CDR3 has 12 amino acids. CDR3 protein: CASSPGGSFYTF. CDR3 bases: TGCGCCAGCAGCCCGGGGGGGAGTTTCTACACCTTC.

This clone has just a few counts. The chain couples TRBV7-3 to TRBJ2-3; 8 nucleotides align to TRBD2. V dropped 2 bases and J dropped 5; count of bases not matched to a gene: 12. The germline V gene has CDR1 SGHTA and CDR2 FQGTGA. CDR3 length equals 17 residues. In nucleotides, the CDR3 is TGTGCCAGCAGCTTAGGAGGGTATAGCGGGACGGGAGATACGCAGTATTTT. Amino acid sequence: CASSLGGYSGTGDTQYF.

This chain links TRBV19 with TRBJ2-1, with 9 bases identical to TRBD2. This CDR3 is built from 16 residues. The ends lost 5 bases at V and 7 bases at J; junction bases unmatched: 12. Germline lookup yields CDR1 LNHDA and CDR2 SQIVND (reference sequence). The CDR3 here is CASSARRSGSGNEQFF. CDR3 nucleotides: TGTGCCAGTAGTGCCCGTCGTAGCGGGAGTGGGAATGAGCAGTTCTTC.

As for this clone: The junction differs from germline at one of its ends, possibly a read error. V is TRBV30 and J is TRBJ2-7; 9 bases are shared with TRBD1. The CDR3 contains 15 residues. Germline CDR1 is GTSNPN and CDR2 is SVGIG (reference sequence). CDR3 DNA sequence: TGTGCCTGGAGCCCGATCACGTCGACATTGGGACAGGGTGAATTC. Protein product: CAWSPITSTLGQGEF.